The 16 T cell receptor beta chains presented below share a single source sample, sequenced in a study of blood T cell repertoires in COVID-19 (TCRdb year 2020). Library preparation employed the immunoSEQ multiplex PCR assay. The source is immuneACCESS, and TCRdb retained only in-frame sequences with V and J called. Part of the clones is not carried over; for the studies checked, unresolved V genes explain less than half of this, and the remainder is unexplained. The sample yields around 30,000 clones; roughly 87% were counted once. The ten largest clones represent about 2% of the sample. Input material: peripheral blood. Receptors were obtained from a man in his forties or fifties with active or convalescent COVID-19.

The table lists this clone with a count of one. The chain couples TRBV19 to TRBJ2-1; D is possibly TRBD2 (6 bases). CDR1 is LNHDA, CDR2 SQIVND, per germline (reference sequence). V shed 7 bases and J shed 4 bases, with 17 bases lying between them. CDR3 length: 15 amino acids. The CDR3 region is CASTGPGSPYNEQFF. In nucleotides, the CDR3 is TGTGCCAGTACGGGTCCCGGGAGCCCTTACAATGAGCAGTTCTTC.

The chain's CDR3 is CASSQDRGTGGLYEQYF. CDR3 DNA: TGCGCCAGCAGCCAAGATCGCGGGACAGGGGGCTTGTACGAGCAGTACTTC. J is TRBJ2-7 and V is TRBV4-3; 12 bases are shared with TRBD1. This CDR3 spans 17 amino acids. In germline, CDR1 is LGHNA, CDR2 YSLEER. V shed 0 bases, J shed 4 bases, and the junction held 7 bases outside the gene matches.

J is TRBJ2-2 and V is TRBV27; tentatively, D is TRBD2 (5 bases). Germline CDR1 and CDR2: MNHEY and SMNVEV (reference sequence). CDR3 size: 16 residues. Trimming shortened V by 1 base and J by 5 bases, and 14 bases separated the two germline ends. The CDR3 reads CASSLWAGKVTGELFF. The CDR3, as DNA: TGTGCCAGCAGTTTATGGGCCGGGAAAGTAACCGGGGAGCTGTTTTTT.

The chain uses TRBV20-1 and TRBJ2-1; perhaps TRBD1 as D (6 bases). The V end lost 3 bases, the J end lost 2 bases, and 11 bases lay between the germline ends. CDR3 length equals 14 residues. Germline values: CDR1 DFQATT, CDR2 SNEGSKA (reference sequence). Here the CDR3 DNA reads TGCAGTGCTAGTCCGGGGACACCCTACAATGAGCAGTTCTTC. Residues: CSASPGTPYNEQFF.

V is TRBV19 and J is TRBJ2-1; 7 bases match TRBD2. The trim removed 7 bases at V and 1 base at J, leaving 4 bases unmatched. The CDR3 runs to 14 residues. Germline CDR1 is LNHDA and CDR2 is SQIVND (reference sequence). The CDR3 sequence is CASKGRESYNEQFF. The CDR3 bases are TGTGCCAGTAAAGGGCGGGAGTCCTACAATGAGCAGTTCTTC.

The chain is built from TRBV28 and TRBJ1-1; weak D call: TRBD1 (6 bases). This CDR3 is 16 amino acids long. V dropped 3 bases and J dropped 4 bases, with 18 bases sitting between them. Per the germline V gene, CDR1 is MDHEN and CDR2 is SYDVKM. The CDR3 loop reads CASSFLGYKGGTEAFF. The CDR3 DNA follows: TGTGCCAGCAGTTTCTTGGGCTATAAAGGGGGCACTGAAGCTTTCTTT.

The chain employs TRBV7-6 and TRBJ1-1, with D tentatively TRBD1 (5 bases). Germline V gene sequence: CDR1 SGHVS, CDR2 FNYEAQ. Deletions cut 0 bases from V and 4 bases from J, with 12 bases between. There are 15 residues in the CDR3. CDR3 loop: CASSLAEGMGTEAFF. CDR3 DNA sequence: TGTGCCAGCAGCTTAGCGGAGGGGATGGGCACTGAAGCTTTCTTT. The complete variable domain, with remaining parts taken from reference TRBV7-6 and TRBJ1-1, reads GAGVSQSPRYKVTKRGQDVALRCDPISGHVSLYWYRQALGQGPEFLTYFNYEAQQDKSGLPNDRFSAERPEGSISTLTIQRTEQRDSAMYRCASSLAEGMGTEAFFGQGTRLTVV.

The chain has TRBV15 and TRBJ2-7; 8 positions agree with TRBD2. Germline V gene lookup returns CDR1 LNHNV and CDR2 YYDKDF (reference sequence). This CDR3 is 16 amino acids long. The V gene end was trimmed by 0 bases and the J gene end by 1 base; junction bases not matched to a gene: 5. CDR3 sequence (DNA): TGTGCCACCAGCAGAGATATGCTAGCGGGTTCCTACGAGCAGTACTTC. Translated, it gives CATSRDMLAGSYEQYF.

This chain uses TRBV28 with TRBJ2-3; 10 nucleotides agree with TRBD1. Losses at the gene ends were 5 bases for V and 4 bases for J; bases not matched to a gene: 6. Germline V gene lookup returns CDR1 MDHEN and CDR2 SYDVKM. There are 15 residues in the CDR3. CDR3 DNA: TGTGCCAGCAGTCCAGGGGGGACAGGGGCAGATACGCAGTATTTT. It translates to CASSPGGTGADTQYF.

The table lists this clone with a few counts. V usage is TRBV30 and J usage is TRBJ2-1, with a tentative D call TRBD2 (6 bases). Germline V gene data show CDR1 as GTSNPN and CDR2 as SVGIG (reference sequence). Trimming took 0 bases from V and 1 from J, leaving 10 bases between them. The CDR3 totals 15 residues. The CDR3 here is CAWSVLAGSYNEQFF. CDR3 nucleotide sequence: TGTGCCTGGAGTGTACTGGCGGGGTCCTACAATGAGCAGTTCTTC.

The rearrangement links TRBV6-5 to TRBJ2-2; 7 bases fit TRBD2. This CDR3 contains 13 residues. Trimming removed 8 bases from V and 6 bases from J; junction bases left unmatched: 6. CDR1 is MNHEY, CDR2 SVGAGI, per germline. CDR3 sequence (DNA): TGTGCCAGCTCTAAGGGGAGGGCCGGGGAGCTGTTTTTT. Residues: CASSKGRAGELFF.

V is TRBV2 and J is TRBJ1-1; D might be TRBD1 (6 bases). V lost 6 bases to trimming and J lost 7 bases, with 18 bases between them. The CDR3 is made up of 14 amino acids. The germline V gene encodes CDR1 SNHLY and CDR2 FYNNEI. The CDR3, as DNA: TGTGCCAGCAGACCACTTACAGGGACCTTTGAAGCTTTCTTT. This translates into CASRPLTGTFEAFF.

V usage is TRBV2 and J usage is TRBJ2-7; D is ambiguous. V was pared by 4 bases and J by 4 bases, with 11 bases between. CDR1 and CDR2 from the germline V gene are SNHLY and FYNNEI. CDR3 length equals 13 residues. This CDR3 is CASSVAVYYEQYF. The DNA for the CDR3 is TGTGCCAGCAGTGTAGCCGTCTATTACGAGCAGTACTTC.

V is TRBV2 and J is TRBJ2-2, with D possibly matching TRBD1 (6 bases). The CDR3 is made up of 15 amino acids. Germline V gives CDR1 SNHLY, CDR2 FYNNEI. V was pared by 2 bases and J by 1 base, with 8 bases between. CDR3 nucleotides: TGTGCCAGCAGTGAAATGACAGGGAACACCGGGGAGCTGTTTTTT. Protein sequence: CASSEMTGNTGELFF.

This CDR3 reads CASSEALLGDDRPEAFF. The CDR3 DNA follows: TGTGCCAGCAGTGAAGCGCTTCTGGGGGATGACAGGCCTGAAGCTTTCTTT. The gene calls are TRBV2 and TRBJ1-1; D might be TRBD1 (6 bases). There are 17 residues in the CDR3. Germline loops: CDR1 SNHLY, CDR2 FYNNEI. Trimming left V 0 bases short and J 6 bases short, with 20 bases between.

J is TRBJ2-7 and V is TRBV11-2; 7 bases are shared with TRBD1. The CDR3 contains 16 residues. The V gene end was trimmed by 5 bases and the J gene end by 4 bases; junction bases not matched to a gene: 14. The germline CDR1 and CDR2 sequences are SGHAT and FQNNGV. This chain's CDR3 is CASSRRQGSLPYEQYF. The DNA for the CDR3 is TGTGCCAGCAGCCGAAGACAGGGCTCCCTCCCTTACGAGCAGTACTTC.